This T cell receptor (beta chain) was found in a study of blood T cells in healthy people across ages. This CDR3 has 13 amino acids. Trimming stripped 6 bases from V and 6 bases from J, with 15 bases between. Germline V gene lookup returns CDR1 SQVTM and CDR2 ANQGSEA. The authors ran a second PCR of about 7 to 11 cycles using a sample-barcoded 5' primer and a J-beta primer mix. One entry per CDR3 protein, called by TCRdb with MiXCR from the 5' RACE reads. This table has approximately 820,000 distinct CDR3 sequences, around 43% appearing once. Study conclusions and caveats: The recorded TCR beta diversity per million T cells decreased in a roughly linear manner with age.

There are many counts of this clonotype. The target antigen is unknown. Sequencing used blood. The chain has TRBV29-1 and TRBJ2-1; tentative D call: TRBD1 (6 bases). The receptor was derived from a man aged 55 to 70 in good health. The CDR3 loop is CSVAQGIGNEQFF. CDR3 coding DNA: TGCAGCGTCGCACAGGGAATTGGCAATGAGCAGTTCTTC.